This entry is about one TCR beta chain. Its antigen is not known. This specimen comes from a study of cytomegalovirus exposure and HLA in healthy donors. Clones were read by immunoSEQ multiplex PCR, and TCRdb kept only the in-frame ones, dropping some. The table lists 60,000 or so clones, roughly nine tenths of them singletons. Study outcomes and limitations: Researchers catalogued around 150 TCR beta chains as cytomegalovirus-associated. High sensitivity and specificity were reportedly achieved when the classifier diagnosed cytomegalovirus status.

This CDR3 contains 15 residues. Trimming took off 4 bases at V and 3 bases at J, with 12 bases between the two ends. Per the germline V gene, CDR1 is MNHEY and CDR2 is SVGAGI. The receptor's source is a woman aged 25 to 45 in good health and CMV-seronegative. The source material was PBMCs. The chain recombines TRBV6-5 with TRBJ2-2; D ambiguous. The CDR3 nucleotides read TGTGCCAGCAGTTCCCCTCTCGCAGACACCGGGGAGCTGTTTTTT. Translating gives CASSSPLADTGELFF.